This entry describes one TCR beta chain. Using its own MiXCR run on the 5' RACE reads, TCRdb lists one record per CDR3 protein. The table has some 390,000 distinct CDR3 sequences, around 20% seen once; the top ten hold about 18%. The data were taken from a study of T cells after yellow fever vaccination. This specimen was PBMCs, taken before the yellow fever booster vaccination. The clonotype was recovered from a young man who received the YFV17D yellow fever vaccine.

CDR3 DNA: TGTGCCAGCAGGCTGACTAGCGGGCGAAATACGCAGTATTTT. Translation: CASRLTSGRNTQYF. The chain couples TRBV6-5 to TRBJ2-3, with 10 bases aligning to TRBD2. The CDR3 has 14 amino acids. Per the germline V gene, CDR1 is MNHEY and CDR2 is SVGAGI. Losses at the gene ends were 6 bases for V and 7 bases for J; bases not matched to a gene: 7.